A single sample is the source of the 13 T cell receptor beta chains below, sequenced in a study of glioma-infiltrating T cells after dendritic cell vaccination. Time point specified: after dendritic cell vaccination, including at tumor progression/relapse. Profiled with immunoSEQ multiplex PCR; TCRdb holds only in-frame clones, not every one. The sample has over 90,000 clones, around 80% seen once. The sequenced sample was blood, obtained after dendritic cell vaccination. All receptors come from a human donor with glioblastoma.

This sequence joins TRBV19 and TRBJ1-1, with TRBD1 identical over 9 bases. This CDR3 has 17 residues. J lost 4 bases, V lost 7 bases, and 16 bases had no gene match. CDR1 is LNHDA and CDR2 is SQIVND in the germline V gene (reference sequence). CDR3 residues: CASKKGGQGYEGTEAFF. DNA for the CDR3: TGTGCCAGTAAAAAAGGCGGACAGGGGTATGAGGGCACTGAAGCTTTCTTT.

The V call is TRBV30, the J call TRBJ1-2; TRBD1 aligns across 10 bases. Germline-derived CDR1 and CDR2 are GTSNPN and SVGIG (reference sequence). The CDR3 contains 15 residues. V lost 0 bases, J lost 5 bases, and 6 bases stayed unmatched. CDR3 coding DNA: TGTGCCTGGAGTGTACTTCGGGGACAGGGGTATGGCTACACCTTC. This encodes CAWSVLRGQGYGYTF. The full variable domain, rest sourced from reference TRBV30 and TRBJ1-2, is SQTIHQWPATLVQPVGSPLSLECTVEGTSNPNLYWYRQAAGRGLQLLFYSVGIGQISSEVPQNLSASRPQDRQFILSSKKLLLSDSGFYLCAWSVLRGQGYGYTFGSGTRLTVV.

The V and J genes are TRBV14 and TRBJ2-7, with a weak D call TRBD2 (6 bases). The CDR3 runs 13 residues. Germline CDR1 and CDR2: SGHDN and FVKESK. The V and J ends lost 1 base and 9 bases respectively, with 13 bases between them. DNA of the CDR3: TGTGCCAGCAGCCAAGGCGACCGACTAGGGCAGTACTTC. This sequence encodes CASSQGDRLGQYF.

V and J are TRBV29-1 and TRBJ2-7, with 8 nucleotides matching TRBD1. The germline V gene has CDR1 SQVTM and CDR2 ANQGSEA. The CDR3 is 13 residues long. Trimming cost V 3 bases and J 9 bases; bases outside gene matches: 10. DNA for the CDR3: TGCAGCGTTGAGAGGACAGGGCTACGAGGGCAGTACTTC. This sequence encodes CSVERTGLRGQYF.

The V call is TRBV11-1, the J call TRBJ2-1; the match to TRBD2 covers 9 bases. Losses at the gene ends were 1 base for V and 3 bases for J; bases not matched to a gene: 4. The V gene's germline CDR1 is SGHAT and CDR2 FQDESV (reference sequence). The CDR3 runs to 16 residues. CDR3 nucleotides: TGTGCCAGCAGCTTAGGGCTAGCGGGGATCTACAATGAGCAGTTCTTC. Its protein is CASSLGLAGIYNEQFF.

This rearrangement joins TRBV11-3 to TRBJ2-1, with 8 bases aligning to TRBD2. The V segment lost 1 base and the J segment 8 bases; nucleotides outside the gene matches: 7. The V gene's germline CDR1 is SGHNT and CDR2 YENEEA. The CDR3 has 15 residues. In DNA, the CDR3 is TGTGCCAGCAGCTTAGCGACGGGGGGGCCCTATGAGCAGTTCTTC. Amino acids: CASSLATGGPYEQFF. The whole variable domain, filled in from reference TRBV11-3 and TRBJ2-1, reads EAGVVQSPRYKIIEKKQPVAFWCNPISGHNTLYWYLQNLGQGPELLIRYENEEAVDDSQLPKDRFSAERLKGVDSTLKIQPAELGDSAVYLCASSLATGGPYEQFFGPGTRLTVL.

The V gene is TRBV9, the J gene TRBJ1-2, with a possible D match to TRBD1 (6 bases). CDR3 length: 14 residues. V was pared by 3 bases and J by 7 bases, with 16 bases between. CDR1 SGDLS and CDR2 YYNGEE come from the germline V gene. The CDR3 protein is CASSANTGLSGYTF. In DNA form, the CDR3 reads TGTGCCAGCAGCGCCAACACAGGGCTCAGTGGCTACACCTTC. The whole variable domain, remainder taken from reference TRBV9 and TRBJ1-2, is DSGVTQTPKHLITATGQRVTLRCSPRSGDLSVYWYQQSLDQGLQFLIQYYNGEERAKGNILERFSAQQFPDLHSELNLSSLELGDSALYFCASSANTGLSGYTFGSGTRLTVV.

The chain is built from TRBV2 and TRBJ1-2; 7 bases are shared with TRBD1. V dropped 8 bases and J dropped 8; count of bases not matched to a gene: 5. The CDR3 spans 11 residues. Looked up from germline, CDR1 is SNHLY and CDR2 is FYNNEI. The CDR3 DNA follows: TGTGCCAGCGAACGGGACAGCGGCTACACCTTC. This gives the protein CASERDSGYTF.

This chain links TRBV5-1 with TRBJ2-5, with 7 bases matching TRBD1. The CDR3 is 16 amino acids. Germline CDR1 is SGHRS and CDR2 is YFSETQ. The V and J ends lost 0 bases and 1 base, in that order; junction bases with no gene match: 6. CDR3 sequence (DNA): TGCGCCAGCAGCTTGGCCCCGTCAGGGGGCCAAGAGACCCAGTACTTC. Translating it yields CASSLAPSGGQETQYF.

The chain uses TRBV4-2 and TRBJ1-1; no firm D call. CDR3 length equals 11 residues. Germline assignment: CDR1 LGHNA and CDR2 YNFKEQ. The V end lost 3 bases, the J end lost 13 bases, and 12 bases lay between the germline ends. The chain's CDR3 is CASSQNQRGFF. For the CDR3, the DNA is TGTGCCAGCAGCCAGAACCAAAGAGGTTTCTTT.

The rearrangement uses TRBV10-3 and TRBJ2-3; D gene unclear. CDR1 ENHRY and CDR2 SYGVKD come from the germline V gene. The CDR3 length is 12 residues. V was trimmed by 3 bases and J by 5 bases, leaving 6 bases between them. The CDR3 bases are TGTGCCATCAGTGATCAGGAAGATACGCAGTATTTT. Its translation: CAISDQEDTQYF.

This clone was recorded once. The chain carries TRBV29-1 and TRBJ2-5; 9 positions match TRBD1. CDR3 length equals 15 residues. Germline V lookup: CDR1 SQVTM, CDR2 ANQGSEA. V lost 7 bases, J lost 2 bases, and 11 bases stayed unmatched. CDR3 in amino acids: CSGTSGTGTQETQYF. The DNA of the CDR3 is TGCAGCGGTACAAGCGGGACAGGGACGCAAGAGACCCAGTACTTC.

This clone has just a few counts. The V gene is TRBV28, the J gene TRBJ2-2, with 12 bases aligning to TRBD2. In germline, CDR1 is MDHEN, CDR2 SYDVKM. V lost 6 bases, J lost 1 base, and 18 bases stayed unmatched. This CDR3 region has 21 residues. The CDR3 loop reads CASSGFNFGLAGRMNTGELFF. The CDR3 region has the DNA TGTGCCAGCAGCGGCTTCAATTTCGGACTAGCGGGGAGAATGAACACCGGGGAGCTGTTTTTT.